The entry that follows covers one TCR beta chain sequence. Its antigen is unknown. At the survey level, the v3.0 immunoSEQ assay was run. TCRdb's table, derived via immunoSEQ multiplex PCR, lists solely in-frame clones and lacks some. This table holds about 28,000 clones, 80% found once. This entry is derived from a study of long-term antiretroviral therapy in people with HIV. There are 18 residues in the CDR3. V lost 7 bases and J lost 2, with 26 bases in between. Germline values: CDR1 SGHAT, CDR2 FQNNGV. Study-level findings and limits: Someone took the blood between about 2003 and 2017, maybe while older ART regimens were in use. Diversity measured after ART increased yet remained under transplant donor controls. Repertoires looked antigen-experienced, with only a slight naive shift after ART.

The J gene is TRBJ1-2, the V gene TRBV11-2, with D possibly TRBD1 on 5 matching bases. The clonotype was recovered from a man aged 35 to 55 with HIV. The sequenced sample was unsorted PBMCs, obtained 0.3 years after starting antiretroviral therapy. Here the CDR3 DNA reads TGTGCCAGCAATCTAGGCGTGACAGATTTCGGCGTAAACTATGGCTACACCTTC. Its translation is CASNLGVTDFGVNYGYTF.